The 25 T cell receptor beta chains below come from one sample, sequenced in a study of STAT3 mutations in large granular lymphocyte leukemia. Study-wide findings and caveats: In T-cell large granular lymphocyte leukemia, about half of patients showed multiple immunodominant subclonotypes.

For these TCRs, the target antigens are not known. Sequencing used immunoSEQ multiplex PCR; TCRdb keeps in-frame clones, though not all of them. The sample lists about 42,000 clones, approximately 78% seen once, with roughly 0.42% in the top ten. The sequenced material came from PBMCs. Receptors were obtained from a human donor with T large granular lymphocyte leukemia. Some clones in this sample may be carry-over from other donors' samples.

This clone was observed a single time. Written as DNA, the CDR3 is TGTGCCAGCAGCTACTCGGGACAGAGCTCCTACAATGAGCAGTTCTTC. Protein sequence: CASSYSGQSSYNEQFF. J is TRBJ2-1 and V is TRBV5-8; 7 nucleotides line up with TRBD1. The trim removed 3 bases at V and 0 bases at J, leaving 6 bases unmatched. Germline lookup yields CDR1 SGHTS and CDR2 YDEGEE. The CDR3 contains 16 residues.

This clone has just one count. The genes are TRBV5-4 and TRBJ2-6; D not certain. With 0 bases removed from V and 0 bases from J, the gap between germline ends came to 13 bases. This CDR3 is 18 amino acids long. Germline loops: CDR1 SGHNT, CDR2 YYREEE (reference sequence). CDR3 loop: CASSLGHTFLSGANVLTF. The CDR3 nucleotides are TGTGCCAGCAGCTTGGGACACACATTCCTCTCTGGGGCCAACGTCCTGACTTTC. Full variable domain (rest looked up from reference TRBV5-4 and TRBJ2-6): ETGVTQSPTHLIKTRGQQVTLRCSSQSGHNTVSWYQQALGQGPQFIFQYYREEENGRGNFPPRFSGLQFPNYSSELNVNALELDDSALYLCASSLGHTFLSGANVLTFGAGSRLTVL.

The chain combines TRBV28 with TRBJ2-3; TRBD2 matches 12 bases. Trimming cost V 6 bases and J 3 bases; bases outside gene matches: 10. The CDR3 has 17 amino acids. The germline V gene encodes CDR1 MDHEN and CDR2 SYDVKM. The CDR3 bases are TGTGCCAGCAGCCTCTCACAGGGGACTAGCGGGACAGATACGCAGTATTTT. Its translation is CASSLSQGTSGTDTQYF.

The chain combines TRBV6-1 with TRBJ2-1; 7 nucleotides align to TRBD1. Germline values: CDR1 MNHNS, CDR2 SASEGT. Losses at the gene ends were 3 bases for V and 6 bases for J; bases not matched to a gene: 8. This CDR3 comprises 15 residues. CDR3 sequence reads: CASSDRDSGFNEQFF. As DNA, the CDR3 is TGTGCCAGCAGTGACCGGGACAGCGGTTTCAATGAGCAGTTCTTC.

This chain uses TRBV28 with TRBJ2-1; TRBD2 aligns across 10 bases. Germline V gene sequence: CDR1 MDHEN, CDR2 SYDVKM. The CDR3 sequence is 15 residues long. Germline trimming cut 5 bases from V and 3 bases from J; bases unmatched to any gene: 4. This CDR3 is CASSRTSGFYNEQFF. CDR3 nucleotides: TGTGCCAGCAGTCGGACTAGCGGTTTCTACAATGAGCAGTTCTTC.

The rearrangement links TRBV2 to TRBJ1-1, with TRBD1 matching 7 bases. Looked up from germline, CDR1 is SNHLY and CDR2 is FYNNEI. The J segment lost 1 base and the V segment lost 6 bases, leaving 2 bases of the junction unmatched. CDR3 length equals 13 residues. DNA of the CDR3: TGTGCCAGCAGGGGACAGAGGAACACTGAAGCTTTCTTT. It specifies CASRGQRNTEAFF.

The genes are TRBV28 and TRBJ2-1; TRBD1 matches at 8 bases. The CDR3 loop spans 15 amino acids. Per the germline V gene, CDR1 is MDHEN and CDR2 is SYDVKM. Trimming at V came to 10 bases and at J to 4 bases, leaving 12 bases not matched to a gene. The CDR3 DNA reads TGTGCCACTACAGGGGGTGGGGCGGGGTACAATGAGCAGTTCTTC. This codes for CATTGGGAGYNEQFF.

The CDR3 DNA sequence: TGTGCCAGCAGCGTAGGGTCTGGGGGGTCGACCCCAGATACGCAGTATTTT. Amino acid sequence: CASSVGSGGSTPDTQYF. The V call is TRBV9, the J call TRBJ2-3; D perhaps matches TRBD2 (6 bases). V was trimmed by 0 bases and J by 4 bases, leaving 18 bases between them. Germline loops: CDR1 SGDLS, CDR2 YYNGEE. The CDR3 consists of 17 residues.

The table lists this clone with a count of one. CDR3 loop: CASSKGTGVDEQYV. The CDR3 DNA follows: TGTGCCAGCAGCAAGGGGACAGGGGTAGACGAGCAGTACGTC. The gene calls are TRBV21-1 and TRBJ2-7; the D segment call TRBD1 is taken from the table without a DNA check. TRBV21-1 is marked as a pseudogene. This CDR3 has 14 residues.

The chain joins TRBV28 to TRBJ1-1, with a weak D call TRBD1 (6 bases). CDR3 length: 15 residues. Germline-derived CDR1 and CDR2 are MDHEN and SYDVKM. The V and J ends lost 5 bases and 5 bases respectively, with 18 bases between them. The CDR3 reads CASSPGDRRGTEAFF. The CDR3, as DNA: TGTGCCAGCAGTCCAGGGGACCGCCGGGGGACTGAAGCTTTCTTT.

CDR3 sequence (DNA): TGCGCCAGCAGCCCCGGGACATCCACAGATACGCAGTATTTT. Translation gives CASSPGTSTDTQYF. The chain carries TRBV5-1 and TRBJ2-3; D is perhaps TRBD1 (6 bases). CDR3 length: 14 residues. CDR1 is SGHRS, CDR2 YFSETQ, per germline. V lost 4 bases and J 2 bases, leaving 11 bases between the germline ends.

The rearrangement joins TRBV5-6 to TRBJ2-7, with unresolved D. The CDR3 extends over 13 amino acids. The V end lost 1 base, the J end lost 3 bases, and 8 bases lay between the germline ends. Germline CDR1 SGHDT, CDR2 YYEEEE. CDR3 in amino acids: CASSLRQYYEQYF. The CDR3 DNA reads TGTGCCAGCAGCTTGAGGCAGTACTACGAGCAGTACTTC.

The V call is TRBV7-2, the J call TRBJ2-1; 10 bases fit TRBD2. The CDR3 extends over 16 amino acids. Germline V gives CDR1 SGHTA, CDR2 FQGNSA. Trimming at V came to 5 bases and at J to 2 bases, leaving 6 bases not matched to a gene. The CDR3 is CASSPAGGTTYNEQFF. In nucleotides, the CDR3 is TGTGCCAGCAGCCCAGCGGGGGGGACGACCTACAATGAGCAGTTCTTC.

V gene TRBV19 combines with J gene TRBJ2-1, with 14 bases identical to TRBD2. The ends lost 4 bases at V and 8 bases at J; junction bases unmatched: 1. The CDR3 is made up of 14 amino acids. Germline-derived CDR1 and CDR2 are LNHDA and SQIVND (reference sequence). The chain's CDR3 is CASSTGLAGDEQFF. DNA for the CDR3: TGTGCCAGTAGTACGGGACTAGCGGGGGATGAGCAGTTCTTC.

The chain links TRBV7-9 to TRBJ2-5; D perhaps matches TRBD1 (5 bases). V was cut by 5 bases and J by 1 base, with 14 bases left in between. Germline CDR1 reads SEHNR; CDR2 reads FQNEAQ (reference sequence). CDR3 length: 15 amino acids. The CDR3 here is CASSTSDRLQETQYF. The CDR3 coding sequence is TGTGCCAGCAGCACCTCAGACAGACTCCAAGAGACCCAGTACTTC.

This rearrangement joins TRBV7-9 to TRBJ1-4; TRBD1 might be the D (5 bases). The CDR3 has 14 amino acids. Germline CDR1 SEHNR, CDR2 FQNEAQ (reference sequence). With 1 base removed from V and 8 bases from J, the gap between germline ends came to 11 bases. CDR3: CASSLGGRKEKLFF. DNA for the CDR3: TGTGCCAGCAGCTTAGGGGGACGGAAAGAAAAACTGTTTTTT. Full variable domain (missing parts from reference TRBV7-9 and TRBJ1-4): DTGVSQNPRHKITKRGQNVTFRCDPISEHNRLYWYRQTLGQGPEFLTYFQNEAQLEKSRLLSDRFSAERPKGSFSTLEIQRTEQGDSAMYLCASSLGGRKEKLFFGSGTQLSVL.

The chain has TRBV18 and TRBJ2-1; possibly TRBD2 for D (6 bases). The CDR3 has 13 residues. V was shortened by 3 bases and J by 15 bases, with 18 bases between the two germline ends. Germline V gene lookup returns CDR1 KGHSH and CDR2 LQKENI. CDR3 loop: CASSPPEGTWPFF. The CDR3 region has the DNA TGTGCCAGCTCACCGCCCGAAGGGACTTGGCCGTTCTTC.

This chain joins TRBV2 and TRBJ1-2; D uncertain. This CDR3 has 14 residues. Trimming left V 2 bases short and J 7 bases short, with 14 bases between. Germline V gene data show CDR1 as SNHLY and CDR2 as FYNNEI. The CDR3 DNA is TGTGCCAGCAGTGAATCGATATCAGCCATTGGCTACACCTTC. Amino acid sequence: CASSESISAIGYTF.

This rearrangement joins TRBV7-2 to TRBJ2-5; the D gene is possibly TRBD2 (5 bases). Germline CDR1 and CDR2: SGHTA and FQGNSA. The ends were cut back, 7 bases at V and 3 bases at J, with 12 bases in the middle. This CDR3 spans 13 amino acids. The CDR3 loop reads CASTKYGEETQYF. DNA of the CDR3: TGTGCCAGCACCAAATACGGGGAAGAGACCCAGTACTTC. The full variable domain, completed using reference TRBV7-2 and TRBJ2-5, is GAGVSQSPSNKVTEKGKDVELRCDPISGHTALYWYRQSLGQGLEFLIYFQGNSAPDKSGLPSDRFSAERTGGSVSTLTIQRTQQEDSAVYLCASTKYGEETQYFGPGTRLLVL.

The chain links TRBV15 to TRBJ2-5; 8 bases fit TRBD1. V lost 0 bases to trimming and J lost 7 bases; unmatched junction nucleotides: 7. From germline, CDR1 is LNHNV and CDR2 YYDKDF (reference sequence). CDR3 length: 15 residues. CDR3: CATSRDRGTGRTQYF. The DNA for the CDR3 is TGTGCCACCAGCAGAGATAGGGGGACAGGCCGGACCCAGTACTTC.

This sequence joins TRBV18 and TRBJ1-1; D remains ambiguous. The CDR3 totals 15 residues. Trimming cost V 6 bases and J 1 base, with 15 bases left between them. Germline values: CDR1 KGHSH, CDR2 LQKENI. The DNA for the CDR3 is TGTGCCAGCTCGCTTTCACTTGTTGGGAACACTGAAGCTTTCTTT. It is translated as CASSLSLVGNTEAFF.

The V gene is TRBV14, the J gene TRBJ2-7, with D perhaps given as TRBD1 or TRBD2 (5 bases each). V was cut by 1 base and J by 5 bases, with 18 bases left in between. The CDR3 sequence is 16 residues long. The V gene's germline CDR1 is SGHDN and CDR2 FVKESK. In nucleotides, the CDR3 is TGTGCCAGCAGCCAAGGTTGGGACCAGGCTGGCGACGAGCAGTACTTC. This codes for CASSQGWDQAGDEQYF.

The gene calls are TRBV19 and TRBJ1-5; D uncertain. Trimming pared 0 bases from V and 4 bases from J, leaving 13 bases between. Germline lookup yields CDR1 LNHDA and CDR2 SQIVND (reference sequence). This CDR3 is built from 16 residues. CDR3 sequence reads: CASSIDAQLGNQPQHF. DNA of the CDR3: TGTGCCAGTAGTATAGATGCGCAATTAGGTAATCAGCCCCAGCATTTT.

The chain links TRBV9 to TRBJ2-2, with a possible D match to TRBD1 (6 bases). V lost 0 bases and J 4 bases, leaving 16 bases between the germline ends. The CDR3 has 17 residues. The germline V gene has CDR1 SGDLS and CDR2 YYNGEE. The CDR3 here is CASSVASTGWVTGELFF. CDR3 bases: TGTGCCAGCAGCGTAGCTTCTACAGGGTGGGTCACCGGGGAGCTGTTTTTT.

This sequence joins TRBV6-1 and TRBJ2-7; D might be TRBD1 (5 bases). Germline V lookup: CDR1 MNHNS, CDR2 SASEGT. CDR3 length: 14 amino acids. V lost 7 bases to trimming and J lost 3 bases, with 16 bases between them. The CDR3 protein is CASKGPLWGYEQYV. The DNA of the CDR3 is TGTGCCAGCAAGGGGCCATTATGGGGCTACGAGCAGTACGTC.